This is a list of T cell receptor beta chains from one sample in a study of blood T cells in healthy people across ages. TCRdb redid the calling of the 5' RACE reads with MiXCR, one entry per CDR3 protein. The sample records roughly 2 million distinct CDR3 sequences, 40% to 55% being singletons. The sequencing input was blood. The receptors were sampled from a woman between 40 and 55 years old in good health. Both conserved end residues are part of each CDR3. The D gene is left open where the match is weak. Clone size is given for some rows only: seen once, a few or many times, or a class if the clone is expanded.

V gene	clone size	D gene	J gene	CDR3 protein	CDR3 DNA
TRBV5-5	.	TRBD2	TRBJ2-5	CASSYPSGGREQYF	TGTGCCAGCAGTTACCCTAGCGGGGGGAGGGAGCAGTACTTC
TRBV20-1	once	.	TRBJ1-6	CSAREGAGEGSPLHF	TGCAGTGCTAGAGAGGGGGCAGGGGAAGGGTCACCCCTCCACTTT
TRBV10-3	.	.	TRBJ2-5	CAIGSRPRETQYF	TGTGCCATCGGGAGCAGGCCGAGGGAGACCCAGTACTTC
TRBV28	.	TRBD1	TRBJ2-7	CASSPGTGSVYEQYF	TGTGCCAGCAGTCCAGGGACAGGATCTGTCTACGAGCAGTACTTC
TRBV9	.	TRBD1	TRBJ1-1	CASSVVGGQGDTEAFF	TGTGCCAGCAGCGTAGTTGGCGGACAGGGGGACACTGAAGCTTTCTTT
TRBV20-1	.	.	TRBJ2-5	CSYKGTQETQYF	TGCAGCTACAAGGGGACGCAAGAGACCCAGTACTTC
TRBV20-1	.	TRBD1	TRBJ1-2	CSARVQQGINGYTF	TGCAGTGCTAGAGTCCAACAGGGGATAAATGGCTACACCTTC
TRBV25-1	.	.	TRBJ2-6	CASSVGGAISGANVLTF	TGTGCCAGCAGTGTTGGAGGGGCCATCTCTGGGGCCAACGTCCTGACTTTC
TRBV7-2	once	TRBD1	TRBJ1-2	CASSPGQGTVWVAGGYTF	TGTGCCAGCAGCCCGGGACAGGGAACAGTTTGGGTGGCTGGGGGCTACACCTTC
TRBV28	.	TRBD2	TRBJ2-5	CASTAGIQETQYF	TGTGCTAGCACAGCGGGGATCCAAGAGACCCAGTACTTC
TRBV7-2	.	.	TRBJ1-1	CASSQAGRPTEAYF	TGTGCCAGCAGCCAGGCAGGGCGGCCCACTGAAGCTTACTTT
TRBV2	.	.	TRBJ2-1	CASSVPGAYNEQFF	TGTGCCAGCAGTGTCCCAGGGGCCTACAATGAGCAGTTCTTC
TRBV25-1	few	TRBD1	TRBJ1-2	CASWTGHGYTF	TGTGCCAGCTGGACAGGGCATGGCTACACCTTC
TRBV7-2	few	.	TRBJ1-2	CASSGGLGLPTF	TGTGCCAGCAGCGGGGGTCTTGGGCTACCCACCTTC
TRBV7-9	.	TRBD1	TRBJ1-2	CASSGRDRGLYGYTF	TGTGCCAGCAGCGGCCGGGACAGGGGGCTCTATGGCTACACCTTC
TRBV27	.	.	TRBJ2-2	CASTKDISGELFF	TGTGCCAGCACCAAAGACATTTCCGGGGAGCTGTTTTTT
TRBV5-6	.	.	TRBJ2-7	CASSRSGNEQYF	TGTGCCAGCAGCCGGTCAGGGAACGAGCAGTACTTC
TRBV28	.	.	TRBJ2-5	CASTRPYQQQQETQYF	TGTGCCAGCACTCGACCCTACCAGCAGCAGCAAGAGACCCAGTACTTC
TRBV12-3/TRBV12-4	.	.	TRBJ1-4	CASRGFGEKLFF	TGTGCCAGCAGGGGATTTGGAGAAAAACTGTTTTTT
TRBV6-5	.	.	TRBJ2-1	CASSYSSGSYNEQLF	TGTGCCAGCAGTTACTCGTCGGGCTCCTACAATGAGCAGCTCTTC
TRBV6-1	few	.	TRBJ2-7	CASSEALGYEQYF	TGTGCCAGCAGTGAAGCGTTAGGATACGAGCAGTACTTC
TRBV28	.	.	TRBJ1-5	CASSPAVGVQRSNQPQHF	TGTGCCAGCAGTCCCGCCGTGGGTGTGCAGAGAAGCAATCAGCCCCAGCATTTT
TRBV6-5	.	.	TRBJ2-5	CASTKLGGWETQYF	TGTGCCAGCACCAAACTAGGGGGGTGGGAGACCCAGTACTTC
TRBV29-1	.	.	TRBJ2-1	CNVEDAAQGWNEQFF	TGCAACGTTGAAGATGCGGCCCAGGGGTGGAATGAGCAGTTCTTC
TRBV9	.	TRBD1	TRBJ1-2	CASSVGTGSYGYTF	TGTGCCAGCAGCGTAGGGACAGGGAGCTATGGCTACACCTTC
TRBV20-1	.	TRBD2	TRBJ2-3	CSARTSGGAGFADTQYF	TGCAGTGCAAGGACTAGCGGGGGGGCGGGGTTCGCAGATACGCAGTATTTT
TRBV6-5	.	.	TRBJ2-1	CASRPRQTVSYNEQFF	TGTGCCAGCAGACCGCGACAGACCGTCTCCTACAATGAGCAGTTCTTC